This TCR beta chain was documented in a study of CD8 T cells in ankylosing spondylitis. This clonotype was recorded at least ten times. Germline CDR1 SGDLS, CDR2 YYNGEE. CDR3 size: 13 residues. Trimming took 3 bases from V and 3 from J, leaving 7 bases between them. TCRdb redid the calling of the 5' RACE reads with MiXCR, one entry per CDR3 protein. The repertoire holds roughly 230,000 distinct CDR3 sequences, 18% seen once, with more than 25% in the top ten. The source material was blood, either unsorted or a sorted T cell fraction (not recorded which). J is TRBJ2-1 and V is TRBV9; D remains ambiguous. The sequence derives from a male donor with ankylosing spondylitis or in good health (not recorded which). CDR3 nucleotides: TGTGCCAGCAGCGCTGAGGACTACAATGAGCAGTTCTTC. It codes for CASSAEDYNEQFF.